Described below is a single TCR beta chain sequence and its context. Antigen: not known. The sample is drawn from a study of OX40 agonist ivuxolimab in advanced cancers. Findings and limits, study-wide: CD8+ T cells (on average) carried more expanded clones than CD4+ T cells. At 0.1-3.0 mg/kg, partial responders had clonal expansion among the lowest observed.

This CDR3 is built from 15 residues. Looked up from germline, CDR1 is LNHDA and CDR2 is SQIVND (reference sequence). Trimming took off 1 base at V and 5 bases at J, with 14 bases between the two ends. Produced via immunoSEQ multiplex PCR; TCRdb's table is partial and in-frame only. The table records 65,000 to 75,000 clones, about 85% of them present only once. Enrollment shut out patients with autoimmune disease history or systemic immunosuppression. The rearrangement joins TRBV19 to TRBJ2-5; D possibly corresponds to TRBD1 (5 bases). The clonotype was recovered from an adult with an advanced solid tumor such as melanoma, head and neck, liver or kidney cancer. Specimen: CD4+ or CD8+ T cells sorted from blood, collected in a trial of the OX40 agonist ivuxolimab. The CDR3 protein is CASSIGTDSAETQYF. The CDR3 nucleotides read TGTGCCAGTAGTATAGGTACCGACAGTGCGGAGACCCAGTACTTC.